Listed here are 22 T cell receptor beta chains from one sample, sequenced in a study of early T cells in non-severe SARS-CoV-2 infection. TCRdb recomputed calls from the 5' RACE reads with MiXCR, one row per CDR3 protein. The sample lists 30,000 or so distinct CDR3 sequences, 4.5% to 5% seen once, with about 6% in the top ten. Material: whole blood. All receptors derive from an adult who was a healthcare worker with PCR-confirmed SARS-CoV-2 infection or an uninfected control (not recorded which).

This clonotype was observed a handful of times. The chain links TRBV19 to TRBJ2-7; 10 bases fit TRBD1. CDR1 and CDR2 from the germline V gene are LNHDA and SQIVND (reference sequence). This CDR3 region has 16 residues. V was clipped by 4 bases and J by 2 bases; unmatched bases: 8. The CDR3 nucleotides are TGTGCCAGTAGTAGAGCGGGACAGGGGTCCCCCTACGAGCAGTACTTC. Amino acid sequence: CASSRAGQGSPYEQYF.

In this sample, this clonotype turned up many times. V and J are TRBV18 and TRBJ1-1; 7 bases align to TRBD1. The V gene end was trimmed by 7 bases and the J gene end by 6 bases; junction bases not matched to a gene: 8. The CDR3 consists of 13 residues. The V gene's germline CDR1 is KGHSH and CDR2 LQKENI. The CDR3 is CASLPGQGAEAFF. In nucleotides, the CDR3 is TGTGCCAGCTTACCGGGGCAGGGGGCTGAAGCTTTCTTT. Supplemented by reference TRBV18 and TRBJ1-1, the full variable domain reads NAGVMQNPRHLVRRRGQEARLRCSPMKGHSHVYWYRQLPEEGLKFMVYLQKENIIDESGMPKERFSAEFPKEGPSILRIQQVVRGDSAAYFCASLPGQGAEAFFGQGTRLTVV.

In this sample, this clonotype turned up a few times. The rearrangement uses TRBV3-1 and TRBJ2-7; 10 bases are a match to TRBD2. The length of the CDR3 is 13 residues. The ends lost 7 bases at V and 5 bases at J; junction bases unmatched: 5. Germline V gives CDR1 LGHDT, CDR2 YNNKEL (reference sequence). CDR3 region: CASKGLAIHEQYF. The CDR3 DNA reads TGTGCCAGCAAGGGACTAGCGATCCACGAGCAGTACTTC.

The chain employs TRBV7-6 and TRBJ2-3; 7 positions match TRBD2. The CDR3 sequence is 14 residues long. Germline loops: CDR1 SGHVS, CDR2 FNYEAQ. Trimming took 5 bases from V and 3 from J; bases not matched to a gene: 5. CDR3 sequence reads: CASSIAAGTDTQYF. Here the CDR3 DNA reads TGTGCCAGCAGCATCGCAGCGGGGACAGATACGCAGTATTTT. The full variable domain, with the rest looked up from reference TRBV7-6 and TRBJ2-3, is GAGVSQSPRYKVTKRGQDVALRCDPISGHVSLYWYRQALGQGPEFLTYFNYEAQQDKSGLPNDRFSAERPEGSISTLTIQRTEQRDSAMYRCASSIAAGTDTQYFGPGTRLTVL.

V usage is TRBV2 and J usage is TRBJ1-6; 8 nucleotides align to TRBD1. The CDR3 loop spans 13 amino acids. Germline V lookup: CDR1 SNHLY, CDR2 FYNNEI. The J segment lost 10 bases and the V segment lost 6 bases, leaving 5 bases of the junction unmatched. CDR3 nucleotides: TGTGCCAGCAGCAAGGACAGGGCGTCACCCCTCCACTTT. It translates to CASSKDRASPLHF. The whole variable domain, remainder taken from reference TRBV2 and TRBJ1-6, is EPEVTQTPSHQVTQMGQEVILRCVPISNHLYFYWYRQILGQKVEFLVSFYNNEISEKSEIFDDQFSVERPDGSNFTLKIRSTKLEDSAMYFCASSKDRASPLHFGNGTRLTVT.

This clonotype was recorded many times. The CDR3 sequence: CASGLVLGSGSGEQFF. The CDR3 bases are TGTGCTAGTGGTTTGGTACTTGGTAGCGGGAGTGGCGAGCAGTTCTTC. The J gene is TRBJ2-1, the V gene TRBV12-5, with 9 bases matching TRBD2. The germline V gene has CDR1 LGHNT and CDR2 FRNRAP. V shed 0 bases and J 10 bases; nucleotides not matched to a gene: 10. The CDR3 covers 16 residues.

This clonotype was recorded many times. V is TRBV7-9 and J is TRBJ1-1, with unresolved D. CDR3 length equals 8 residues. V lost 5 bases, J lost 13 bases, and 5 bases lay in between. CDR1 and CDR2 (germline): SEHNR, FQNEAQ (reference sequence). CDR3 amino acids: CASSPSFF. DNA of the CDR3: TGTGCCAGCAGCCCCAGTTTCTTT. Combining the CDR3 with reference TRBV7-9 and TRBJ1-1 gives the whole variable domain DTGVSQNPRHKITKRGQNVTFRCDPISEHNRLYWYRQTLGQGPEFLTYFQNEAQLEKSRLLSDRFSAERPKGSFSTLEIQRTEQGDSAMYLCASSPSFFGQGTRLTVV.

This clonotype was found many times. Germline and junction disagree at one end, which may indicate a read error. V usage is TRBV7-7 and J usage is TRBJ1-1, with 8 positions matching TRBD1. This CDR3 region has 13 residues. Per the germline V gene, CDR1 is SSHAT and CDR2 is FNYEAQ (reference sequence). The CDR3 region is CASSFHRGTEAFF. Here the CDR3 DNA reads TGTGCTAGCAGCTTCCACAGGGGGACTGAAGCTTTCTTT.

In its sample, this clonotype was seen many times. V gene TRBV5-4 combines with J gene TRBJ2-1, with 8 nucleotides matching TRBD2. Germline lookup yields CDR1 SGHNT and CDR2 YYREEE (reference sequence). V trimming: 4 bases; J trimming: 10 bases; junction bases outside the gene matches: 7. The CDR3 is made up of 13 amino acids. CDR3: CASSPVRGVEQFF. DNA of the CDR3: TGTGCCAGCAGCCCCGTGCGGGGGGTGGAGCAGTTCTTC.

This clonotype was counted at least ten times. This chain uses TRBV19 with TRBJ2-5; a weak D match, TRBD1 (8 bases). Looked up from germline, CDR1 is LNHDA and CDR2 is SQIVND (reference sequence). This CDR3 has 16 amino acids. Trimming stripped 6 bases from V and 2 bases from J, with 19 bases between. The CDR3 spells CASSLGGTGPQETQYF. Written as DNA, the CDR3 is TGTGCCAGTAGCCTGGGGGGGACAGGACCACAAGAGACCCAGTACTTC.

In its sample, this clonotype was seen a few times. This chain joins TRBV5-1 and TRBJ2-2, with 7 positions matching TRBD2. J lost 3 bases, V lost 5 bases, and 4 bases had no gene match. The CDR3 runs to 14 residues. Germline loops: CDR1 SGHRS, CDR2 YFSETQ. The CDR3 here is CASSDRGDTGELFF. CDR3 DNA sequence: TGCGCCAGCAGTGACCGGGGGGACACCGGGGAGCTGTTTTTT.

In its sample, this clonotype was seen a few times. This chain links TRBV29-1 with TRBJ2-3, with 10 bases fitting TRBD1. The V gene's germline CDR1 is SQVTM and CDR2 ANQGSEA. The J segment lost 6 bases and the V segment lost 0 bases, leaving 9 bases of the junction unmatched. The CDR3 consists of 16 residues. CDR3 bases: TGCAGCGTTGAAGACTCGATGACAGGGGGCGGCGATACGCAGTATTTT. Its translation: CSVEDSMTGGGDTQYF.

This clonotype was observed at least ten times. The V call is TRBV5-1, the J call TRBJ2-1, with a possible D match to TRBD2 (6 bases). V lost 0 bases and J 5 bases, leaving 9 bases between the germline ends. Germline CDR1 and CDR2: SGHRS and YFSETQ. The CDR3 spans 14 residues. The CDR3 sequence: CASSLVGGHNEQFF. In nucleotides, the CDR3 is TGCGCCAGCAGCTTGGTCGGAGGGCACAATGAGCAGTTCTTC.

This clonotype was seen only a few times. V is TRBV4-2 and J is TRBJ2-4; 11 nucleotides match TRBD2. Germline CDR1 is LGHNA and CDR2 is YNFKEQ. Trimming cost V 1 base and J 0 bases; bases outside gene matches: 2. The CDR3 is 17 residues long. CDR3 residues: CASSQVSGGAAKNIQYF. For the CDR3, the DNA is TGTGCCAGCAGCCAAGTTAGCGGGGGGGCAGCCAAAAACATTCAGTACTTC.

This clonotype was seen more than once but under ten times. The chain employs TRBV7-9 and TRBJ1-2; D not certain. The CDR3 sequence is 13 residues long. CDR1 and CDR2 (germline): SEHNR, FQNEAQ (reference sequence). V was shortened by 5 bases and J by 0 bases, with 7 bases between the two germline ends. This CDR3 reads CASSQNSNYGYTF. Written as DNA, the CDR3 is TGTGCCAGCAGCCAAAACTCTAACTATGGCTACACCTTC.

This clonotype was observed many times. CDR3 in DNA: TGTGCCAGCAGTTGGGTTGGGAGCAATCAGCCCCAGCATTTT. It yields the protein CASSWVGSNQPQHF. The genes are TRBV12-3 or TRBV12-4 and TRBJ1-5; D remains ambiguous. The CDR3 runs 14 residues. Trimming pared 4 bases from V and 1 base from J, leaving 8 bases between.

Ten or more counts support this clonotype. This chain joins TRBV6-5 and TRBJ2-7, with 10 bases matching TRBD1. The CDR3 has 15 residues. Germline trimming cut 5 bases from V and 4 bases from J; bases unmatched to any gene: 8. Per the germline V gene, CDR1 is MNHEY and CDR2 is SVGAGI. CDR3 sequence (DNA): TGTGCCAGCAGTCAATATGGACAGGGGGTGTACGAGCAGTACTTC. It is translated as CASSQYGQGVYEQYF.

This clonotype has just a few counts. The J gene is TRBJ2-3, the V gene TRBV28, with 7 bases matching TRBD2. J gave up 6 bases and V 2 bases, and 2 bases lay outside the gene matches. CDR1 is MDHEN and CDR2 is SYDVKM in the germline V gene. The CDR3 totals 13 residues. The DNA for the CDR3 is TGTGCCAGCAGTTTAAGCGGGGCGGATACGCAGTATTTT. Its translation: CASSLSGADTQYF. Combining the CDR3 with reference TRBV28 and TRBJ2-3 gives the whole variable domain DVKVTQSSRYLVKRTGEKVFLECVQDMDHENMFWYRQDPGLGLRLIYFSYDVKMKEKGDIPEGYSVSREKKERFSLILESASTNQTSMYLCASSLSGADTQYFGPGTRLTVL.

At least ten counts were recorded for this clonotype. V and J are TRBV15 and TRBJ2-2, with 7 bases that match TRBD1. In germline, CDR1 is LNHNV, CDR2 YYDKDF (reference sequence). The CDR3 extends over 14 amino acids. V shed 5 bases and J 2 bases; nucleotides not matched to a gene: 2. For the CDR3, the DNA is TGTGCCACCAGCGGGACAGAAAACACCGGGGAGCTGTTTTTT. This gives the protein CATSGTENTGELFF.

This clonotype was counted a few times. The gene calls are TRBV6-1 and TRBJ1-4; no firm D call. From germline, CDR1 is MNHNS and CDR2 SASEGT. V shed 4 bases and J shed 5 bases, with 5 bases lying between them. This CDR3 is 12 amino acids long. The CDR3 loop reads CASSARNEKLFF. CDR3 sequence (DNA): TGTGCCAGCAGTGCCAGAAATGAAAAACTGTTTTTT.

This clonotype occurred many times. V usage is TRBV7-9 and J usage is TRBJ2-5, with D possibly TRBD1 on 6 matching bases. V was clipped by 1 base and J by 4 bases, with 16 bases between them. The CDR3 is 16 residues long. CDR1 and CDR2 (germline): SEHNR, FQNEAQ (reference sequence). The CDR3 coding sequence is TGTGCCAGCAGCTTAGGGCCCCCGGGACACAGAGAGACCCAGTACTTC. Amino acid sequence: CASSLGPPGHRETQYF.

This chain connects TRBV5-5 to TRBJ1-1, with D possibly being TRBD1 (5 bases). Germline V CDR1 and CDR2: SGHKS, YYEKEE (reference sequence). Deletions cut 1 base from V and 4 bases from J, with 11 bases between. The CDR3 has 14 amino acids. The CDR3 DNA sequence: TGTGCCAGCAGCTTGAGGTTGGGGGGCACTGAAGCTTTCTTT. Residues: CASSLRLGGTEAFF.